A single sample gave rise to the 10 T cell receptor beta chains below, sequenced in a study of neurological immune-mediated disorders. MiXCR was run by TCRdb on the 5' RACE reads, yielding one entry per CDR3 protein. The sample includes tens of thousands of distinct CDR3 sequences, around a tenth of them seen just once. The sample consisted of PBMCs. All receptors come from a middle-aged man in good health.

This clonotype has ten or more counts. V usage is TRBV10-3 and J usage is TRBJ2-2, with D possibly matching TRBD2 (6 bases). The CDR3 sequence is 16 residues long. Germline values: CDR1 ENHRY, CDR2 SYGVKD. The V end was cut by 3 bases, the J end by 4 bases, with 15 bases between. CDR3 nucleotides: TGTGCCATCAGTGACCTTAAGGGACTTCCCACCGGGGAGCTGTTTTTT. Translated: CAISDLKGLPTGELFF.

This clonotype was counted ten times or more. The rearrangement uses TRBV11-2 and TRBJ2-1; D remains ambiguous. Trimming left V 0 bases short and J 7 bases short, with 16 bases between. The CDR3 has 16 residues. The germline V gene has CDR1 SGHAT and CDR2 FQNNGV. The CDR3 reads CASSLEYYLHGNEQFF. The CDR3 DNA sequence: TGTGCCAGCAGCTTAGAGTACTACCTCCATGGGAATGAGCAGTTCTTC.

The rearrangement joins TRBV20-1 to TRBJ2-1, with TRBD2 matching over 14 bases. V lost 2 bases and J lost 6; bases outside the gene matches: 9. Per the germline V gene, CDR1 is DFQATT and CDR2 is SNEGSKA (reference sequence). The CDR3 loop spans 17 amino acids. CDR3 protein: CSARSRLAGGPSNEQFF. In nucleotides, the CDR3 is TGCAGTGCTAGATCGAGACTAGCGGGAGGGCCTTCCAATGAGCAGTTCTTC.

This clonotype was recorded many times. The chain has TRBV7-3 and TRBJ2-1; perhaps TRBD1 as D (5 bases). Trimming took off 1 base at V and 12 bases at J, with 13 bases between the two ends. Germline CDR1 SGHTA, CDR2 FQGTGA. The CDR3 spans 13 residues. CDR3 nucleotide sequence: TGTGCCAGCAGCTTAAGGGCAGGGTTAGGGCAGTTCTTC. Its protein product is CASSLRAGLGQFF.

This clonotype has a count of ten or more. V gene TRBV5-1 combines with J gene TRBJ2-6; the D call may be TRBD1 or TRBD2 (5 bases each). CDR3 length equals 16 residues. V was clipped by 4 bases and J by 0 bases, with 11 bases between them. CDR1 and CDR2 (germline): SGHRS, YFSETQ. The CDR3 spells CASSPGRSSGANVLTF. In DNA, the CDR3 is TGCGCCAGCAGCCCGGGACGGAGCTCTGGGGCCAACGTCCTGACTTTC. Full variable domain (remainder filled in from reference TRBV5-1 and TRBJ2-6): KAGVTQTPRYLIKTRGQQVTLSCSPISGHRSVSWYQQTPGQGLQFLFEYFSETQRNKGNFPGRFSGRQFSNSRSEMNVSTLELGDSALYLCASSPGRSSGANVLTFGAGSRLTVL.

This clonotype was observed many times. The chain has TRBV5-1 and TRBJ2-5; D is perhaps TRBD1 (5 bases). This CDR3 has 14 residues. With 4 bases removed from V and 4 bases from J, the gap between germline ends came to 14 bases. CDR1 and CDR2 from the germline V gene are SGHRS and YFSETQ. The CDR3 DNA reads as TGCGCCAGCAGCACAGGTCTCCCGGGAGAGACCCAGTACTTC. Protein sequence: CASSTGLPGETQYF.

Ten or more counts support this clonotype. This chain uses TRBV6-5 with TRBJ2-3, with 9 positions matching TRBD2. The CDR3 totals 16 residues. Germline CDR1 reads MNHEY; CDR2 reads SVGAGI. After removal of 0 bases from V and 6 bases from J, the junction contained 7 bases not matched to a gene. This CDR3 is CASSYSASGTYDTQYF. CDR3 DNA sequence: TGTGCCAGCAGTTACTCCGCTAGCGGGACATATGATACGCAGTATTTT.

This clonotype appeared many times. The genes are TRBV4-2 and TRBJ1-2; D is perhaps TRBD1 (6 bases). The germline V and J ends were trimmed by 0 bases and 8 bases, with 13 bases remaining between them. Looked up from germline, CDR1 is LGHNA and CDR2 is YNFKEQ. The CDR3 sequence is 14 residues long. The CDR3 loop is CASSQERTGSGYTF. Written as DNA, the CDR3 is TGTGCCAGCAGCCAAGAACGAACAGGGAGCGGCTACACCTTC.

The table lists this clonotype with many counts. The chain recombines TRBV12-3 or TRBV12-4 with TRBJ1-2; the match to TRBD1 covers 8 bases. The V and J ends lost 2 bases and 10 bases, in that order; junction bases with no gene match: 3. This CDR3 is built from 12 residues. DNA of the CDR3: TGTGCCAGCAGTTTAACGACAGGGGCCTACACCTTC. This codes for CASSLTTGAYTF.

This clonotype was detected ten times or more. The V gene is TRBV5-1, the J gene TRBJ2-1; TRBD1 or TRBD2 may be the D gene (5 bases each). Germline V gene sequence: CDR1 SGHRS, CDR2 YFSETQ. The CDR3 totals 17 residues. The V end was cut by 4 bases, the J end by 0 bases, with 17 bases between. The CDR3 nucleotides read TGCGCCAGCAGCACCCTGGGGGTACAGAGCTCCTACAATGAGCAGTTCTTC. This gives the protein CASSTLGVQSSYNEQFF.